The source of this TCR beta chain is a study of CD4+ T cells in melanoma. Sequenced by immunoSEQ multiplex PCR; TCRdb stores in-frame clones only, minus some. The sample shows around 100,000 clones, about 90% of them seen only once. CDR1 is ENHRY, CDR2 SYGVKD, per germline. V lost 7 bases and J 3 bases, leaving 15 bases between the germline ends. This CDR3 has 14 residues. This clonotype was sampled from a human donor with melanoma. The sequencing input was peripheral blood. The chain carries TRBV10-3 and TRBJ1-1; maybe TRBD1 (5 bases). This CDR3 is CAINVRVGDTEAFF. CDR3 coding DNA: TGTGCCATCAATGTCAGGGTAGGGGACACTGAAGCTTTCTTT.